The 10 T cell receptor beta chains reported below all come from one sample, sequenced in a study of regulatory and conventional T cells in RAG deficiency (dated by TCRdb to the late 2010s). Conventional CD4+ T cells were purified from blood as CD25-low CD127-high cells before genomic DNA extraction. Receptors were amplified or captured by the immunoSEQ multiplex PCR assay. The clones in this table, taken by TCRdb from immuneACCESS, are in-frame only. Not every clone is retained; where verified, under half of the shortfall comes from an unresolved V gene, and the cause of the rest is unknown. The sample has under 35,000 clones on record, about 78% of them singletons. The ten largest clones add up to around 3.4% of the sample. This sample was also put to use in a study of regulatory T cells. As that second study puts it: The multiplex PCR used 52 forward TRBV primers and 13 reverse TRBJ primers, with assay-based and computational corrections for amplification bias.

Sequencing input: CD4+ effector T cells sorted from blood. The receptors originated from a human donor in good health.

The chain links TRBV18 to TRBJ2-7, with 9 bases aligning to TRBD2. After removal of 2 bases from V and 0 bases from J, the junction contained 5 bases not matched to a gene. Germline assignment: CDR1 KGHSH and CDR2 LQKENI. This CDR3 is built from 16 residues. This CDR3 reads CASSPLAGALSYEQYF. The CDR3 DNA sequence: TGTGCCAGCTCACCATTAGCGGGGGCTCTCTCCTACGAGCAGTACTTC. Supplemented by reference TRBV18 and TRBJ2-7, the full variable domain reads NAGVMQNPRHLVRRRGQEARLRCSPMKGHSHVYWYRQLPEEGLKFMVYLQKENIIDESGMPKERFSAEFPKEGPSILRIQQVVRGDSAAYFCASSPLAGALSYEQYFGPGTRLTVT.

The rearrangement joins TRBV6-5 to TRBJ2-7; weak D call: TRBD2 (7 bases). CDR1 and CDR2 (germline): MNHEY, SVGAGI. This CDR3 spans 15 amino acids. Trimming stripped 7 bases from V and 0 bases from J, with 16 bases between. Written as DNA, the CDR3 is TGTGCCAGCAACGAAGGGGGGGGGAGCTCCTACGAGCAGTACTTC. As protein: CASNEGGGSSYEQYF.

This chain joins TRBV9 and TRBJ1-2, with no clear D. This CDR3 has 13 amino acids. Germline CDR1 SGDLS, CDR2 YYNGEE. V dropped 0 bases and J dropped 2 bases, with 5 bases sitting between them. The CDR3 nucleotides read TGTGCCAGCAGCGTAGTGGACAACTATGGCTACACCTTC. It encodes CASSVVDNYGYTF. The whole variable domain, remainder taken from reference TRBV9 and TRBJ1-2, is DSGVTQTPKHLITATGQRVTLRCSPRSGDLSVYWYQQSLDQGLQFLIQYYNGEERAKGNILERFSAQQFPDLHSELNLSSLELGDSALYFCASSVVDNYGYTFGSGTRLTVV.

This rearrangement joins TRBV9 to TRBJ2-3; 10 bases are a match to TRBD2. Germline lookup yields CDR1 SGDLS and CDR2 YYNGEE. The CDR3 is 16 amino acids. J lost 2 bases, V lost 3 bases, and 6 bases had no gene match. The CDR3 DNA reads TGTGCCAGCAGCGAAAGGAGCGGGGGGGTCACAGATACGCAGTATTTT. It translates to CASSERSGGVTDTQYF.

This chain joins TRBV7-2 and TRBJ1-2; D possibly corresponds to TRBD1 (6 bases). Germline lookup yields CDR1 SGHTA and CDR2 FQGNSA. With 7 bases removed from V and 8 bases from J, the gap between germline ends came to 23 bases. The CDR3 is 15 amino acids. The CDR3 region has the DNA TGTGCCAGCACCAAAGGGCAGGGGTTACTCTGGGGCTACACCTTC. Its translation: CASTKGQGLLWGYTF.

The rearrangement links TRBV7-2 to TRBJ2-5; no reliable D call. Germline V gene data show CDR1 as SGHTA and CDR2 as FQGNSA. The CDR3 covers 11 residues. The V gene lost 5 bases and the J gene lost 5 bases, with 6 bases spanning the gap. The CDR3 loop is CASSNLETQYF. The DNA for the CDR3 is TGTGCCAGCAGCAACCTCGAGACCCAGTACTTC.

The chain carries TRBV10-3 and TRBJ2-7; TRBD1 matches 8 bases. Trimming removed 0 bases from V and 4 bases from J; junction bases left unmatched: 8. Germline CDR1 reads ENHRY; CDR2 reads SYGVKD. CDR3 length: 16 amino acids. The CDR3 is CAISESRQGARYEQYF. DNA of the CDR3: TGTGCCATCAGTGAGTCCAGGCAGGGGGCTAGATACGAGCAGTACTTC.

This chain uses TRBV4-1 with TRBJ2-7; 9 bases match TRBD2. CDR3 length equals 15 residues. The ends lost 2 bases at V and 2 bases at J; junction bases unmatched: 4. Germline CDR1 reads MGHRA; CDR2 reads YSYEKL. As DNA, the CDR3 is TGCGCCAGCAGCCAACGACTAGCGGAAGCCTACGAGCAGTACTTC. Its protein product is CASSQRLAEAYEQYF.

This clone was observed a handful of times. CDR3 residues: CASSGGVDETQYF. The DNA for the CDR3 is TGTGCCAGCAGCGGGGGAGTGGATGAGACCCAGTACTTC. The chain links TRBV5-4 to TRBJ2-5; the D call may be TRBD1 or TRBD2 (5 bases each). The CDR3 contains 13 residues. The V gene's germline CDR1 is SGHNT and CDR2 YYREEE (reference sequence). V gave up 4 bases and J gave up 5 bases, with 12 bases separating them.

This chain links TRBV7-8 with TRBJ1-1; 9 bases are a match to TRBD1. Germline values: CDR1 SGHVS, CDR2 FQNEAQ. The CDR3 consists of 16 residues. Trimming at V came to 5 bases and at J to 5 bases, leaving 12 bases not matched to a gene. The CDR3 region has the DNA TGTGCCAGCAGCGCAACCCCGACAGGGGGAGTGACTGAAGCTTTCTTT. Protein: CASSATPTGGVTEAFF.